These 5 T cell receptor beta chains share one sample of origin, sequenced in a study of regulatory T cells in long-lasting Graves disease. With iRepertoire HTBI primers and Arm-PCR of CDR3 regions, TCR beta libraries were built. From the multiplex PCR reads, TCRdb called clonotypes with MiXCR, one entry per CDR3 protein. The sample includes 440,000 or so distinct CDR3 sequences, more than 13% of them seen just once. Described time point: newly diagnosed GD, antithyroid drugs for less than 3 months. RNA isolated from PBMCs was used to make the TCR library. The same sample was also used in a study of T cells in Graves' hyperthyroidism and ophthalmopathy.

Sequenced here: peripheral blood mononuclear cells (PBMCs), sampled at new diagnosis, from a patient treated with antithyroid drugs. Source of these receptors: a woman aged 25 to 45 with Graves disease.

This clonotype occurred once. The V and J genes are TRBV7-9 and TRBJ2-5, with 7 positions matching TRBD1. Germline CDR1 and CDR2: SEHNR and FQNEAQ (reference sequence). Trimming removed 0 bases from V and 4 bases from J; junction bases left unmatched: 8. The CDR3 extends over 16 amino acids. Written as DNA, the CDR3 is TGTGCCAGCAGCTTAGCGGCCCTAGGGGGCTCAGAGACCCAGTACTTC. Translated, it gives CASSLAALGGSETQYF.

The J gene is TRBJ2-3, the V gene TRBV19, with TRBD2 matching 9 bases. Germline-derived CDR1 and CDR2 are LNHDA and SQIVND (reference sequence). The CDR3 runs to 15 residues. Trimming took 3 bases from V and 5 from J; bases not matched to a gene: 6. The CDR3: CASSIIAGGKDTQYF. The CDR3 nucleotides are TGTGCCAGTAGTATTATTGCGGGAGGGAAAGATACGCAGTATTTT. The variable domain in full, with the rest retrieved from reference TRBV19 and TRBJ2-3, is DGGITQSPKYLFRKEGQNVTLSCEQNLNHDAMYWYRQDPGQGLRLIYYSQIVNDFQKGDIAEGYSVSREKKESFPLTVTSAQKNPTAFYLCASSIIAGGKDTQYFGPGTRLTVL.

This clonotype was picked up many times. The chain combines TRBV28 with TRBJ1-4; D is unclear. V was pared by 2 bases and J by 5 bases, with 9 bases between. Germline V CDR1 and CDR2: MDHEN, SYDVKM. The CDR3 runs to 14 residues. The chain's CDR3 is CASSLGQVNEKLFF. DNA of the CDR3: TGTGCCAGCAGTTTAGGCCAGGTCAATGAAAAACTGTTTTTT.

A note on this clonotype: A read error may explain this, as a much larger clone is one base away. The gene calls are TRBV2 and TRBJ2-7; unclear D gene. This CDR3 has 13 residues. The germline V gene has CDR1 SNHLY and CDR2 FYNNEI. The CDR3, as DNA: TGTGCCAGCAGATACGGTAGCTTGGACGAGCAGTGCTTC. Its protein is CASRYGSLDEQCF.

This clonotype was counted at least ten times. The chain carries TRBV7-2 and TRBJ2-3, with 7 bases aligning to TRBD2. Germline V gene lookup returns CDR1 SGHTA and CDR2 FQGNSA. With 5 bases clipped from V and 0 bases from J, the junction kept 8 bases outside the gene matches. The CDR3 runs 16 residues. In DNA, the CDR3 is TGTGCCAGCAGCGTCGTAGCGGGTACTAGCACAGATACGCAGTATTTT. Amino acids: CASSVVAGTSTDTQYF.